These 22 T cell receptor beta chains share one sample of origin, sequenced in a study of blood T cell repertoires in COVID-19. Sequencing used immunoSEQ multiplex PCR; TCRdb keeps in-frame clones, though not all of them. Here the sample spans hundreds of thousands of clones, 88% being singletons. Sequenced input: peripheral blood. Receptors originate from a human donor in a cohort sampled during active COVID-19.

This chain connects TRBV6-2 or TRBV6-3 to TRBJ1-1; 9 bases are shared with TRBD1. After removal of 2 bases from V and 3 bases from J, the junction contained 16 bases not matched to a gene. Germline values: CDR1 MNHEY, CDR2 SVGEGT. CDR3 length: 19 amino acids. CDR3 nucleotide sequence: TGTGCCAGCAGTTACCGGTCTCGACGAGGGGGACAGGGAGACACTGAAGCTTTCTTT. Amino acid sequence: CASSYRSRRGGQGDTEAFF.

This clone was counted ten times or more. The chain has TRBV5-1 and TRBJ1-1, with D possibly being TRBD1 (6 bases). V shed 4 bases and J shed 7 bases, with 11 bases lying between them. Germline V lookup: CDR1 SGHRS, CDR2 YFSETQ. The CDR3 has 12 amino acids. CDR3 nucleotides: TGCGCCAGCAGCCTACAGGGATATGAAGCTTTCTTT. Translation: CASSLQGYEAFF.

This chain connects TRBV6-6 to TRBJ2-7; 9 positions match TRBD2. This CDR3 comprises 15 residues. V was pared by 3 bases and J by 1 base, with 4 bases of the junction left unmatched. Germline V gene lookup returns CDR1 MNHNY and CDR2 SVGAGI (reference sequence). The CDR3 region has the DNA TGTGCCAGCAGTTATCCCCTAGCGGGGTCCTACGAGCAGTACTTC. Translating it yields CASSYPLAGSYEQYF.

The rearrangement uses TRBV12-5 and TRBJ2-7; 10 bases are shared with TRBD1. This CDR3 contains 16 residues. Germline V gene lookup returns CDR1 LGHNT and CDR2 FRNRAP. The V gene end was trimmed by 6 bases and the J gene end by 3 bases; junction bases not matched to a gene: 11. CDR3 sequence reads: CASGRTGQGVRYEQYF. CDR3 bases: TGTGCTAGTGGCCGCACTGGACAGGGGGTTCGCTACGAGCAGTACTTC.

The rearrangement links TRBV30 to TRBJ1-1; 9 bases agree with TRBD1. CDR3 size: 17 residues. Looked up from germline, CDR1 is GTSNPN and CDR2 is SVGIG (reference sequence). V lost 2 bases to trimming and J lost 6 bases; unmatched junction nucleotides: 16. The CDR3 region is CAWSRTPGTGRSAEAFF. For the CDR3, the DNA is TGTGCCTGGAGTCGTACGCCCGGGACAGGGAGATCCGCTGAAGCTTTCTTT.

This chain uses TRBV7-6 with TRBJ2-7; 10 positions match TRBD1. V lost 3 bases and J lost 4; bases outside the gene matches: 3. Germline CDR1 is SGHVS and CDR2 is FNYEAQ. The CDR3 length is 14 residues. The CDR3 is CASSLDRGTYEQYF. The CDR3 DNA sequence: TGTGCCAGCAGCTTGGACAGGGGGACGTACGAGCAGTACTTC.

V gene TRBV7-9 combines with J gene TRBJ1-2; the D is unclear. Germline-derived CDR1 and CDR2 are SEHNR and FQNEAQ (reference sequence). Trimming shortened V by 3 bases and J by 6 bases, and 11 bases separated the two germline ends. This CDR3 region has 13 residues. CDR3 region: CASSLDLGNGYTF. The DNA for the CDR3 is TGTGCCAGCAGCTTGGACTTAGGAAATGGCTACACCTTC.

V is TRBV7-9 and J is TRBJ1-2; no firm D call. V lost 7 bases and J 4 bases, leaving 7 bases between the germline ends. The germline gives CDR1 SEHNR, CDR2 FQNEAQ (reference sequence). This CDR3 is 11 amino acids long. This CDR3 is CASNYSYGYTF. CDR3 DNA: TGTGCCAGCAACTATTCCTATGGCTACACCTTC.

The chain carries TRBV7-8 and TRBJ2-7; TRBD2 agrees at 9 bases. With V trimmed by 1 base and J by 2 bases, 3 bases remained unmatched. The CDR3 length is 15 residues. Germline V gives CDR1 SGHVS, CDR2 FQNEAQ. CDR3 coding DNA: TGTGCCAGCAGCTTAGGGCCTAGCGGGACCTACGAGCAGTACTTC. Translation: CASSLGPSGTYEQYF.

In this sample, this clone turned up once. The rearrangement links TRBV28 to TRBJ1-1; no definite D call. Germline V lookup: CDR1 MDHEN, CDR2 SYDVKM. The V end lost 7 bases, the J end lost 1 base, and 7 bases lay between the germline ends. The CDR3 consists of 12 residues. The CDR3 bases are TGTGCCAGCACGGAGGGGAACACTGAAGCTTTCTTT. The encoded protein is CASTEGNTEAFF.

This sequence joins TRBV30 and TRBJ2-5; D remains ambiguous. The CDR3 has 12 residues. Germline values: CDR1 GTSNPN, CDR2 SVGIG (reference sequence). V was cut by 2 bases and J by 2 bases, with 6 bases left in between. DNA of the CDR3: TGTGCCTGGAGTCCAATTCAAGAGACCCAGTACTTC. Translated, it gives CAWSPIQETQYF.

The genes are TRBV27 and TRBJ2-7, with 7 bases aligning to TRBD2. The CDR3 has 14 residues. Trimming at V came to 4 bases and at J to 2 bases, leaving 5 bases not matched to a gene. Per the germline V gene, CDR1 is MNHEY and CDR2 is SMNVEV (reference sequence). CDR3 in amino acids: CASSSSGRAYEQYF. CDR3 sequence (DNA): TGTGCCAGCAGTTCTAGCGGTCGCGCCTACGAGCAGTACTTC.

The chain carries TRBV6-5 and TRBJ1-5; 8 bases are shared with TRBD1. With V trimmed by 6 bases and J by 5 bases, 9 bases remained unmatched. Per germline, CDR1 MNHEY and CDR2 SVGAGI. CDR3 length: 15 residues. The chain's CDR3 is CASSLDRGRDQPQHF. Written as DNA, the CDR3 is TGTGCCAGCAGCCTAGACAGGGGTCGCGATCAGCCCCAGCATTTT.

This chain joins TRBV6-1 and TRBJ1-4; D remains unclear. From germline, CDR1 is MNHNS and CDR2 SASEGT. Trimming took off 2 bases at V and 8 bases at J, with 15 bases between the two ends. This CDR3 comprises 15 residues. Here the CDR3 DNA reads TGTGCCAGCAGTGAATATCTTCCGACGGGGGAAAAACTGTTTTTT. It translates to CASSEYLPTGEKLFF.

J is TRBJ1-2 and V is TRBV19; 9 bases line up with TRBD1. Germline lookup yields CDR1 LNHDA and CDR2 SQIVND (reference sequence). The J segment lost 5 bases and the V segment lost 3 bases, leaving 10 bases of the junction unmatched. The CDR3 totals 16 residues. The CDR3 reads CASSMATGGIWYGYTF. CDR3 nucleotide sequence: TGTGCCAGTAGTATGGCCACAGGGGGCATCTGGTATGGCTACACCTTC.

The rearrangement uses TRBV19 and TRBJ2-7, with a weak D call TRBD1 (5 bases). The germline V gene encodes CDR1 LNHDA and CDR2 SQIVND (reference sequence). The CDR3 is 13 residues long. Deletions cut 3 bases from V and 1 base from J, with 7 bases between. In DNA, the CDR3 is TGTGCCAGTAGTATCGACAGTTCCTACGAGCAGTACTTC. Its protein is CASSIDSSYEQYF.

This clone was detected only a few times. The rearrangement uses TRBV5-6 and TRBJ1-2, with D uncertain. Germline V lookup: CDR1 SGHDT, CDR2 YYEEEE. This CDR3 comprises 16 residues. V lost 0 bases and J 3 bases, leaving 15 bases between the germline ends. CDR3 amino acids: CASSLGSGGTYYGYTF. The CDR3 nucleotides are TGTGCCAGCAGCTTGGGGTCGGGAGGCACGTACTATGGCTACACCTTC. The complete variable domain, with remaining parts taken from reference TRBV5-6 and TRBJ1-2, reads DAGVTQSPTHLIKTRGQQVTLRCSPKSGHDTVSWYQQALGQGPQFIFQYYEEEERQRGNFPDRFSGHQFPNYSSELNVNALLLGDSALYLCASSLGSGGTYYGYTFGSGTRLTVV.

This chain joins TRBV6-2 or TRBV6-3 and TRBJ2-7, with TRBD2 identical over 11 bases. The V and J ends lost 0 bases and 2 bases, in that order; junction bases with no gene match: 0. Germline V gives CDR1 MNHEY, CDR2 SVGEGT. The CDR3 sequence is 15 residues long. In nucleotides, the CDR3 is TGTGCCAGCAGTTACTCGGGACTAGCGGCCTACGAGCAGTACTTC. Its translation: CASSYSGLAAYEQYF.

The chain uses TRBV19 and TRBJ2-2, with D possibly TRBD2 on 5 matching bases. Germline CDR1 LNHDA, CDR2 SQIVND (reference sequence). The CDR3 length is 17 residues. V lost 0 bases to trimming and J lost 0 bases, with 11 bases between them. CDR3 sequence (DNA): TGTGCCAGTAGTATAGATCGACGGACTTCGAACACCGGGGAGCTGTTTTTT. This codes for CASSIDRRTSNTGELFF.

V usage is TRBV3-1 (or the pseudogene TRBV3-2) and J usage is TRBJ1-3; the D is unclear. This CDR3 contains 14 residues. CDR1 and CDR2 from the germline V gene are LGHDT and YNNKEL (reference sequence). V was cut by 4 bases and J by 7 bases, with 14 bases left in between. CDR3 protein: CASSPPGNGNTIYF. The CDR3 DNA follows: TGTGCCAGCAGCCCCCCGGGAAACGGGAACACCATATATTTT.

This CDR3 is CASSKFGTGRTGELFF. CDR3 nucleotides: TGTGCCAGCAGCAAATTTGGGACAGGGCGAACCGGGGAGCTGTTTTTT. V gene TRBV9 combines with J gene TRBJ2-2, with 9 bases identical to TRBD1. Germline V gene sequence: CDR1 SGDLS, CDR2 YYNGEE. V lost 4 bases, J lost 5 bases, and 9 bases stayed unmatched. This CDR3 region has 16 residues.

The gene calls are TRBV6-4 and TRBJ1-4; D call uncertain. V was trimmed by 0 bases and J by 7 bases, leaving 12 bases between them. The CDR3 contains 15 residues. CDR1 MRHNA and CDR2 SNTAGT come from the germline V gene. The CDR3: CASSDSGVRGEKLFF. For the CDR3, the DNA is TGTGCCAGCAGTGACTCCGGGGTTCGCGGTGAAAAACTGTTTTTT.